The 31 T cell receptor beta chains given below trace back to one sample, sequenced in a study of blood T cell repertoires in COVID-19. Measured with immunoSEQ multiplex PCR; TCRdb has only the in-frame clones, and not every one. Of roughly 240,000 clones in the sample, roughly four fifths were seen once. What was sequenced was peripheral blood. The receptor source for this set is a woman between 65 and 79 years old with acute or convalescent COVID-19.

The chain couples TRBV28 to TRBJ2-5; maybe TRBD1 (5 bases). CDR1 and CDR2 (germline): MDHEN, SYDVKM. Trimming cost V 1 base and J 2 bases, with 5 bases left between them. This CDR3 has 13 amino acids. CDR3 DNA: TGTGCCAGCAGTTTATCAGGGCAAGAGACCCAGTACTTC. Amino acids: CASSLSGQETQYF. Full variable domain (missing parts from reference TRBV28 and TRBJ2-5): DVKVTQSSRYLVKRTGEKVFLECVQDMDHENMFWYRQDPGLGLRLIYFSYDVKMKEKGDIPEGYSVSREKKERFSLILESASTNQTSMYLCASSLSGQETQYFGPGTRLLVL.

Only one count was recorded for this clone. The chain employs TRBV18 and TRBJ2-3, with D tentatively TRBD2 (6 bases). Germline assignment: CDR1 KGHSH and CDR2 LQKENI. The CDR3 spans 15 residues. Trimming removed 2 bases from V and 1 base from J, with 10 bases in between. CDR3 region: CASSPSGGGTDTQYF. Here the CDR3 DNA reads TGTGCCAGCTCACCATCTGGAGGGGGCACAGATACGCAGTATTTT.

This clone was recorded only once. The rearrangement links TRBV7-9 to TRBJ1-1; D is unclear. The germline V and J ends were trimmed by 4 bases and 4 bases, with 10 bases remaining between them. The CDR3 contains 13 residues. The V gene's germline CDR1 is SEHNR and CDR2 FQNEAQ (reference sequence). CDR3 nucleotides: TGTGCCAGCAGCTCGCGGGTAGGCACTGAAGCTTTCTTT. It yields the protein CASSSRVGTEAFF.

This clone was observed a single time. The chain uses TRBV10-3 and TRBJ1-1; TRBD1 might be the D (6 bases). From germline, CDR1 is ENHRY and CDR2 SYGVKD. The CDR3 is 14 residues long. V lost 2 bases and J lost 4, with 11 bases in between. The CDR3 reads CAISEGRGSTEAFF. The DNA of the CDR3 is TGTGCCATCAGTGAGGGTAGGGGGAGCACTGAAGCTTTCTTT.

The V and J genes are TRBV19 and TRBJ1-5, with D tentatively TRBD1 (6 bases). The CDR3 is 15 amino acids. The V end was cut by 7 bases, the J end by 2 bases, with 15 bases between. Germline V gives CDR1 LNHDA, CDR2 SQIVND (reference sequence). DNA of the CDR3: TGTGCCAGTATGGTTGGGGGGGCTCGCAATCAGCCCCAGCATTTT. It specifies CASMVGGARNQPQHF. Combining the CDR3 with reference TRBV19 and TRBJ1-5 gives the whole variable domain DGGITQSPKYLFRKEGQNVTLSCEQNLNHDAMYWYRQDPGQGLRLIYYSQIVNDFQKGDIAEGYSVSREKKESFPLTVTSAQKNPTAFYLCASMVGGARNQPQHFGDGTRLSIL.

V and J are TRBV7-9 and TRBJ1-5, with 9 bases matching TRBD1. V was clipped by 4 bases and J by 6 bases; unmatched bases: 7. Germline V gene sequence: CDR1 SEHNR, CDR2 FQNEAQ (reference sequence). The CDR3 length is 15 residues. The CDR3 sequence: CASSSTGGLGQPQHF. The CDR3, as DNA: TGTGCCAGCAGCTCTACAGGGGGCTTGGGTCAGCCCCAGCATTTT.

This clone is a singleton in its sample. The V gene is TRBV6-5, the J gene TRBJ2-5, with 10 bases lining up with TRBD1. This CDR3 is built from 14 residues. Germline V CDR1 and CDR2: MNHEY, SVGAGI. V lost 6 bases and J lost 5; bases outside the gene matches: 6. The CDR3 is CASRPTGGVETQYF. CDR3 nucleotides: TGTGCCAGCAGACCGACAGGGGGCGTGGAGACCCAGTACTTC.

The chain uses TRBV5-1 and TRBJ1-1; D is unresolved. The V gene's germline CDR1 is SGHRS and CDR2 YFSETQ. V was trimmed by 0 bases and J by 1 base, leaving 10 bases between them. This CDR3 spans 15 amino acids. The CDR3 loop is CASSLEDSGNTEAFF. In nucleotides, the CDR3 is TGCGCCAGCAGCTTGGAGGACTCGGGGAACACTGAAGCTTTCTTT.

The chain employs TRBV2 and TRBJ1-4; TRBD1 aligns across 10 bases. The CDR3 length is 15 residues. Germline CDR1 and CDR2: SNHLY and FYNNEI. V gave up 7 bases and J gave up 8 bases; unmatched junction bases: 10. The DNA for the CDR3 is TGTGCCAGCAAGGGACAGGGGAGTATAGGGGAAAAACTGTTTTTT. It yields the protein CASKGQGSIGEKLFF.

The CDR3 is CASRVQVNQPQHF. The DNA for the CDR3 is TGTGCCAGCAGGGTGCAGGTGAATCAGCCCCAGCATTTT. The chain uses TRBV28 and TRBJ1-5, with D uncertain. CDR1 and CDR2 (germline): MDHEN, SYDVKM. Trimming removed 6 bases at V and 4 bases at J, with 10 bases between. The CDR3 has 13 amino acids.

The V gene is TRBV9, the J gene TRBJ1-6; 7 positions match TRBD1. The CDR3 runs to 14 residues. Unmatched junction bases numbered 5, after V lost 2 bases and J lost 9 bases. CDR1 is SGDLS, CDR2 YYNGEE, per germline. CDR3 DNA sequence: TGTGCCAGCAGCGTCGACAGGGAGTCTTCACCCCTCCACTTT. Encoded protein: CASSVDRESSPLHF.

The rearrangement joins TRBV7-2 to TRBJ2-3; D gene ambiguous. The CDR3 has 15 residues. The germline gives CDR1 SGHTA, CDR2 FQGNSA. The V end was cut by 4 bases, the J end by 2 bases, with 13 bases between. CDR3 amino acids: CASSSHGLATDTQYF. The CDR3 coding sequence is TGTGCCAGCAGCTCCCACGGGTTAGCCACAGATACGCAGTATTTT.

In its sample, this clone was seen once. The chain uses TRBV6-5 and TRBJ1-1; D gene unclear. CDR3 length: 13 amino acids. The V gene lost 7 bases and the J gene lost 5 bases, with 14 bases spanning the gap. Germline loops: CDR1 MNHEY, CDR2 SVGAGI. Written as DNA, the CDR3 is TGTGCCAGCACCTTACTCCGGGGAACTGAAGCTTTCTTT. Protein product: CASTLLRGTEAFF.

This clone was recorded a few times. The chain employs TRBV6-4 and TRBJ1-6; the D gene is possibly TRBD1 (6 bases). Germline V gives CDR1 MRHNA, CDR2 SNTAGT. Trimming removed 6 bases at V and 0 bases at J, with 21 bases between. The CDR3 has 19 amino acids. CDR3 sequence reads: CASSPPLQNRDSYNSPLHF. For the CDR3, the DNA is TGTGCCAGCAGCCCTCCCCTCCAAAACAGGGACTCCTATAATTCACCCCTCCACTTT.

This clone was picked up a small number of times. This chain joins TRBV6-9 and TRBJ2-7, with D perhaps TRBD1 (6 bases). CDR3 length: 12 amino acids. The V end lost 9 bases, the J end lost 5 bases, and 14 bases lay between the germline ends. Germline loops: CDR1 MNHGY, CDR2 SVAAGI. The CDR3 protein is CARPTGYHEQYF. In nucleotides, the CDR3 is TGTGCCAGACCGACAGGTTACCACGAGCAGTACTTC.

The CDR3 spells CASSLASSGGYEQYF. CDR3 sequence (DNA): TGTGCCAGCAGCTTGGCGTCTAGCGGGGGCTACGAGCAGTACTTC. The chain couples TRBV5-4 to TRBJ2-7; 10 bases are a match to TRBD2. The CDR3 totals 15 residues. The germline V gene has CDR1 SGHNT and CDR2 YYREEE (reference sequence). V gave up 0 bases and J gave up 3 bases; unmatched junction bases: 3.

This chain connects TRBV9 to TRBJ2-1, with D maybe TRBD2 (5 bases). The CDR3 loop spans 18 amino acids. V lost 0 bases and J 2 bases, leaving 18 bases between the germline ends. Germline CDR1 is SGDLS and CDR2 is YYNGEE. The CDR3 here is CASSVGSPGLPPYNEQFF. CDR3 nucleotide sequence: TGTGCCAGCAGCGTAGGTTCCCCCGGACTCCCCCCCTACAATGAGCAGTTCTTC.

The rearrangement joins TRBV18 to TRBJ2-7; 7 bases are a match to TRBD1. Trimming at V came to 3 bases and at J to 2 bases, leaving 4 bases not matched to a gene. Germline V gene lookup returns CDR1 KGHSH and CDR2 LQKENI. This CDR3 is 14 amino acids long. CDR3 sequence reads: CASSPTGSTYEQYF. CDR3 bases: TGTGCCAGCTCACCGACAGGGTCAACCTACGAGCAGTACTTC.

The CDR3 nucleotides read TGCGCCAGCAGGTCTGACAGGGGTAATTCACCCCTCCACTTT. This translates into CASRSDRGNSPLHF. This chain uses TRBV10-2 with TRBJ1-6; TRBD1 matches 8 bases. This CDR3 comprises 14 residues. V lost 6 bases, J lost 6 bases, and 4 bases stayed unmatched. CDR1 is WSHSY, CDR2 SAAADI, per germline.

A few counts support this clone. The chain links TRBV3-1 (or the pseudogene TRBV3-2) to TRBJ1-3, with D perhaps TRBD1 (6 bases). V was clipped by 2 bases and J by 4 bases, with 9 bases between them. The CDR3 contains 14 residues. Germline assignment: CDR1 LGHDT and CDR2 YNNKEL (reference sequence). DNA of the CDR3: TGTGCCAGCAGCCAATGGACAGCAGGAAACACCATATATTTT. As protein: CASSQWTAGNTIYF.

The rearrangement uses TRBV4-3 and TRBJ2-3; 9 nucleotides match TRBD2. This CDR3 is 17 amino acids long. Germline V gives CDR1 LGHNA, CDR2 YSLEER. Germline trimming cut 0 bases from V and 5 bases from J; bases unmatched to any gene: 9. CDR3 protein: CASSQDSAGGPRDTQYF. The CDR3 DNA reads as TGCGCCAGCAGCCAAGATTCGGCGGGGGGGCCGAGAGATACGCAGTATTTT.

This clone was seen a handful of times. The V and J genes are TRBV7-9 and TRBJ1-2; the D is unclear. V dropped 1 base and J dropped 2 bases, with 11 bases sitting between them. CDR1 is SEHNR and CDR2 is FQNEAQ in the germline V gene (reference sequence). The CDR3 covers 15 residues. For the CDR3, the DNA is TGTGCCAGCAGCTTAGAGGAGTTATACAACTATGGCTACACCTTC. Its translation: CASSLEELYNYGYTF.

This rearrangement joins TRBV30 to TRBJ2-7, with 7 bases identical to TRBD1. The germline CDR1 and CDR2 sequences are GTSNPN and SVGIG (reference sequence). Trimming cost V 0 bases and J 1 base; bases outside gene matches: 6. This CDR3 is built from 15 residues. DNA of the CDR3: TGTGCCTGGAGTGTAGTACAGGGGTTTTCCTACGAGCAGTACTTC. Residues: CAWSVVQGFSYEQYF.

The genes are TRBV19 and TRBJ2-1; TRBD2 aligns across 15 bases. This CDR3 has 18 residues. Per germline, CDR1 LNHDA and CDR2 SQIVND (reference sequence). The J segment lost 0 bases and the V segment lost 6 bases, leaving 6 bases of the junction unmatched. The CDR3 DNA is TGTGCCAGTAGCGGGACTAGCGGGGGGACCAGCTCCTACAATGAGCAGTTCTTC. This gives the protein CASSGTSGGTSSYNEQFF.

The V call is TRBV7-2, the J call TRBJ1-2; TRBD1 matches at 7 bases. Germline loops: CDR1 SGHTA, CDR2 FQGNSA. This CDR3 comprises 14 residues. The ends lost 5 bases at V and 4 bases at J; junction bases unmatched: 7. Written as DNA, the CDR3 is TGTGCCAGCAGCATACAGGGGCCCACCTATGGCTACACCTTC. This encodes CASSIQGPTYGYTF.

The CDR3 is CASRDRVSYEQYF. The CDR3 nucleotides read TGTGCCAGCAGGGACAGGGTCAGCTACGAGCAGTACTTC. V is TRBV27 and J is TRBJ2-7, with 8 bases that match TRBD1. The CDR3 totals 13 residues. Trimming cost V 6 bases and J 3 bases; bases outside gene matches: 4. Germline-derived CDR1 and CDR2 are MNHEY and SMNVEV (reference sequence).

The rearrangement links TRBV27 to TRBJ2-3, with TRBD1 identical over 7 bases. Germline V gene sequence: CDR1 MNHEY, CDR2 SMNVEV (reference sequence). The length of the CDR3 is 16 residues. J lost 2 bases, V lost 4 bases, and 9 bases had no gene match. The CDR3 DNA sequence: TGTGCCAGCAGTTCCCGACAGGGCTCCGTCACAGATACGCAGTATTTT. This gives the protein CASSSRQGSVTDTQYF.

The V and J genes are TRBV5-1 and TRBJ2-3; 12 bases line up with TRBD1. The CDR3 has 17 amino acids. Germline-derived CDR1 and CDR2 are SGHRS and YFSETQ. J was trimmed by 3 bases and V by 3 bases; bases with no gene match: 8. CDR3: CASSWGDRGRATDTQYF. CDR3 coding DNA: TGCGCCAGCAGCTGGGGGGACAGGGGGCGAGCAACAGATACGCAGTATTTT.

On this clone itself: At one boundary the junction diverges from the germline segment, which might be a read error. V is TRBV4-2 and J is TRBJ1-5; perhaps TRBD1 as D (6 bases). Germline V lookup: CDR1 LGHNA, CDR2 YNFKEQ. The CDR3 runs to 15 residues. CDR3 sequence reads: CASSQDGQSSQPQHF. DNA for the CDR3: TGTGCCAGCAGCCAAGATGGACAGAGCAGTCAGCCCCAGCATTTT.

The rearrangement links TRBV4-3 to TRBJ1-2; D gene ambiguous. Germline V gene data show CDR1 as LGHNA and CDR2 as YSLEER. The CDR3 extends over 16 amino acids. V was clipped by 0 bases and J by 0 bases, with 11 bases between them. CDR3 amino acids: CASSQEQIGANYGYTF. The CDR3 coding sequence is TGCGCCAGCAGCCAAGAGCAAATAGGAGCTAACTATGGCTACACCTTC.

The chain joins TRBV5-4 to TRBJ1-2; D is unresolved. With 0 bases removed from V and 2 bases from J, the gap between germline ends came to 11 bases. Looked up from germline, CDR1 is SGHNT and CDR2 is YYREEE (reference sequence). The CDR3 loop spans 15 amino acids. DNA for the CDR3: TGTGCCAGCAGCTTGGCATCGGGAGGAAACTATGGCTACACCTTC. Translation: CASSLASGGNYGYTF.